This is a list of T cell receptor beta chains from one sample in a study of blood T cell repertoires in COVID-19. TCRdb's copy holds only in-frame clones and misses some; the assay was immunoSEQ multiplex PCR. The table lists 110,000 or so clones, 70% to 90% of them singletons. The sample comprised peripheral blood. Receptor source: a man aged 40-49 years with acute or convalescent COVID-19. Each CDR3 is given with its conserved first and last residue. The order of the fields is V gene, clone size, J gene, D gene, CDR3 protein, CDR3 DNA. D genes are given only for firm matches. Rows give clone size only sometimes, using once, few, many, or a class for an expanded clone.

>TRBV5-5|-|TRBJ1-2|-
CASSFGWGVYGYTF
TGTGCCAGCAGCTTCGGGTGGGGGGTCTATGGCTACACCTTC
>TRBV7-8|-|TRBJ1-1|TRBD1
CASSPRTGWTEAFF
TGTGCCAGCAGCCCTCGGACAGGTTGGACTGAAGCTTTCTTT
>TRBV5-4|-|TRBJ1-1|-
CASSLGGTMNTEAFF
TGTGCCAGCAGCTTGGGCGGTACTATGAACACTGAAGCTTTCTTT
>TRBV4-1|-|TRBJ2-7|TRBD2
CASSQVGGTDYEQYF
TGCGCCAGCAGCCAAGTCGGGGGGACCGACTACGAGCAGTACTTC
>TRBV7-9|-|TRBJ1-2|TRBD1
CASRRTGGPYGYTF
TGTGCCAGCAGGCGGACAGGGGGCCCCTATGGCTACACCTTC
>TRBV5-4|-|TRBJ2-3|-
CASSFSFGGGTDTQYF
TGTGCCAGCAGCTTCTCCTTCGGCGGGGGCACAGATACGCAGTATTTT
>TRBV20-1|-|TRBJ1-1|-
CSLNKQGQAFF
TGCAGTCTCAATAAACAGGGCCAAGCTTTCTTT
>TRBV4-3|-|TRBJ1-2|-
CASSQDSQGNYGYTF
TGCGCCAGCAGCCAAGACTCCCAGGGCAACTATGGCTACACCTTC
>TRBV12-3/TRBV12-4|-|TRBJ1-1|TRBD1
CASSLFWGDRAFF
TGTGCCAGCAGTTTATTTTGGGGGGACAGAGCTTTCTTT
>TRBV7-8|-|TRBJ2-3|TRBD2
CASSLDWGGGPDTQYF
TGTGCCAGCAGCTTAGATTGGGGCGGGGGGCCAGATACGCAGTATTTT
>TRBV5-6|-|TRBJ2-3|-
CASSFVSVNTDTQYF
TGTGCCAGCAGCTTCGTGTCGGTGAACACAGATACGCAGTATTTT
>TRBV19|once|TRBJ2-3|-
CASSMGGQSTDTQYF
TGTGCCAGTAGTATGGGGGGACAGTCCACAGATACGCAGTATTTT
>TRBV19|-|TRBJ2-3|-
CASSDGFTDTQYF
TGTGCCAGTAGTGACGGGTTCACAGATACGCAGTATTTT
>TRBV6-5|-|TRBJ2-3|TRBD1
CASRRTGSTDTQYF
TGTGCCAGCAGACGGACAGGGTCCACAGATACGCAGTATTTT
>TRBV5-1|-|TRBJ2-2|-
CASSLALLGELFF
TGCGCCAGCAGCTTGGCCCTCCTCGGGGAGCTGTTTTTT
>TRBV2|-|TRBJ1-3|-
CASSEGAAPSGNTIYF
TGTGCCAGCAGTGAAGGTGCGGCCCCCTCTGGAAACACCATATATTTT